This T cell receptor (beta chain) comes out of a study of CD8+ T cells in alopecia areata. General study points: There were many expanded lesional clones persisting in scalp and blood during tofacitinib.

Deletions cut 3 bases from V and 0 bases from J, with 12 bases between. From germline, CDR1 is MNHEY and CDR2 SMNVEV (reference sequence). The length of the CDR3 is 17 residues. In each case, RNA was isolated and then reverse transcribed into cDNA as the sequencing template. The repertoire was sequenced with immunoSEQ multiplex PCR; TCRdb's copy has only in-frame clones and lacks some. This table holds approximately 110,000 clones, around 50% found once. Treatment specified: oral pan-JAK inhibitor, 5-10 mg twice daily. Obtained from alopecia areata patients were lesional scalp punch biopsies along with peripheral blood. This clone came up a few times. Antigen: not known.

This receptor was obtained from a human donor with alopecia areata. This specimen was CD8+ T cells sorted from blood, taken at week 24, from a patient treated with tofacitinib. The chain recombines TRBV27 with TRBJ2-6, with a weak D call TRBD1 (5 bases). The CDR3 DNA reads TGTGCCAGCAGTTTGGTTGGACAAACCTCTGGGGCCAACGTCCTGACTTTC. Protein sequence: CASSLVGQTSGANVLTF. The whole variable domain, remainder taken from reference TRBV27 and TRBJ2-6, is EAQVTQNPRYLITVTGKKLTVTCSQNMNHEYMSWYRQDPGLGLRQIYYSMNVEVTDKGDVPEGYKVSRKEKRNFPLILESPSPNQTSLYFCASSLVGQTSGANVLTFGAGSRLTVL.